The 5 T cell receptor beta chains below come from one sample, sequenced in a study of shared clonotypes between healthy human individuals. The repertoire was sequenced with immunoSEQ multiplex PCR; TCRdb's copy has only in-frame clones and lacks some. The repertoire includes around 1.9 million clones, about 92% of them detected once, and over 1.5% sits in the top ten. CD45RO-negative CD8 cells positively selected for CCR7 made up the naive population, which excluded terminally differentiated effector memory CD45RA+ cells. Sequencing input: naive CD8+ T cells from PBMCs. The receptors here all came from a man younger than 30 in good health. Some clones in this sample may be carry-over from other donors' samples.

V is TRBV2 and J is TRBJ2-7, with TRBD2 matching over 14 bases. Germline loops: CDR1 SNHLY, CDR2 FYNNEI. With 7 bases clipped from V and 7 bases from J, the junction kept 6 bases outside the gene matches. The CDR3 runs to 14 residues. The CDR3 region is CASKTGLAGVEQYF. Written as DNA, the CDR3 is TGTGCCAGCAAAACGGGACTAGCGGGAGTTGAGCAGTACTTC.

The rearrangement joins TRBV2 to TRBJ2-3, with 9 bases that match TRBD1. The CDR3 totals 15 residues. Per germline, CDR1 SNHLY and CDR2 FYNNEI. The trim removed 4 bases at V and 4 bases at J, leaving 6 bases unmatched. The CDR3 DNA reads TGTGCCAGCAGTGTTCGGACAGGGGAGGCAGATACGCAGTATTTT. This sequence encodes CASSVRTGEADTQYF.

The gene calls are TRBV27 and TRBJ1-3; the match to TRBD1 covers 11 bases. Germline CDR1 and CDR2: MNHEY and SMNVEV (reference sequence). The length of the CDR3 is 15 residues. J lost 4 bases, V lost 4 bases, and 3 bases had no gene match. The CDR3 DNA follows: TGTGCCAGCAGTTGGGACAGGGGGGGAGGAAACACCATATATTTT. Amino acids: CASSWDRGGGNTIYF.

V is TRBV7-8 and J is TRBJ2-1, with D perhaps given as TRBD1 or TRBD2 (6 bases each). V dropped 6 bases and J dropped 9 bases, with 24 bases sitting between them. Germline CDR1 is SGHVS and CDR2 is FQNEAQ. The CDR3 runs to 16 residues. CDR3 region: CASSPERGTFIIEQFF. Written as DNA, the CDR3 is TGTGCCAGCAGTCCAGAGAGGGGGACTTTCATAATTGAGCAGTTCTTC.

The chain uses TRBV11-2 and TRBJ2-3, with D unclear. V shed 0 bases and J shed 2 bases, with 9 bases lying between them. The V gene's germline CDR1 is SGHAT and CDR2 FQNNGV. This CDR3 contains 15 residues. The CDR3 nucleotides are TGTGCCAGCAGCTTAGACGGGCCTACCACAGATACGCAGTATTTT. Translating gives CASSLDGPTTDTQYF.